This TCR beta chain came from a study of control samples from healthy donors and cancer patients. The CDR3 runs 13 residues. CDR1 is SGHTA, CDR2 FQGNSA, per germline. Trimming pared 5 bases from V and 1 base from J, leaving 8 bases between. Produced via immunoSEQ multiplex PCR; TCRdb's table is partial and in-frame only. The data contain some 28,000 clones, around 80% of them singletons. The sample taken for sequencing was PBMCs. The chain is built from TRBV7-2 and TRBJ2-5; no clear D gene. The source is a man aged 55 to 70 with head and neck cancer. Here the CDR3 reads CASSITSQETQYF. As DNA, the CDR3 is TGTGCCAGCAGCATCACCTCCCAAGAGACCCAGTACTTC.